This entry describes one TCR beta chain. This sample was included in a study of blood T cell repertoires in COVID-19. TCRdb's table, derived via immunoSEQ multiplex PCR, lists solely in-frame clones and lacks some. The table has about 260,000 clones, 88% seen once. V lost 1 base to trimming and J lost 5 bases; unmatched junction nucleotides: 7. From germline, CDR1 is SGHNT and CDR2 YYREEE (reference sequence). The CDR3 loop spans 15 amino acids. The receptor comes from a man aged 55 to 70 who had recovered from COVID-19. The V gene is TRBV5-4, the J gene TRBJ2-5; 8 bases agree with TRBD2. Input material: peripheral blood. CDR3 DNA sequence: TGTGCCAGCAGCTTGTTCAACGGGAGGGGGGAGACCCAGTACTTC. It encodes CASSLFNGRGETQYF.